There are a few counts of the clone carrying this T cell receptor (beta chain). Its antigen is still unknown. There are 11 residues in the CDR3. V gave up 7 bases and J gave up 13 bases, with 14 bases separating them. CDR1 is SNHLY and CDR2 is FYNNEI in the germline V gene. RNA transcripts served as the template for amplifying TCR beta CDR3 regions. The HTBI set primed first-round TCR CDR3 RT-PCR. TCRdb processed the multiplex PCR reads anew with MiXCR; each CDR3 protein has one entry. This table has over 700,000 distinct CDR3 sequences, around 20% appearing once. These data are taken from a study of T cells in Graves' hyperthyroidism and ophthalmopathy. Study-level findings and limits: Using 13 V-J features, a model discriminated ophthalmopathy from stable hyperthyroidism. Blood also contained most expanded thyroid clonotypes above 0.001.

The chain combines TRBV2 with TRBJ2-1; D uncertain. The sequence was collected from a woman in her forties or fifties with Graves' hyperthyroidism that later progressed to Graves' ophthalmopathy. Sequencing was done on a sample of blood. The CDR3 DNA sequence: TGTGCCAGCACCCTTGACACAAACCAGTTCTTC. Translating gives CASTLDTNQFF.